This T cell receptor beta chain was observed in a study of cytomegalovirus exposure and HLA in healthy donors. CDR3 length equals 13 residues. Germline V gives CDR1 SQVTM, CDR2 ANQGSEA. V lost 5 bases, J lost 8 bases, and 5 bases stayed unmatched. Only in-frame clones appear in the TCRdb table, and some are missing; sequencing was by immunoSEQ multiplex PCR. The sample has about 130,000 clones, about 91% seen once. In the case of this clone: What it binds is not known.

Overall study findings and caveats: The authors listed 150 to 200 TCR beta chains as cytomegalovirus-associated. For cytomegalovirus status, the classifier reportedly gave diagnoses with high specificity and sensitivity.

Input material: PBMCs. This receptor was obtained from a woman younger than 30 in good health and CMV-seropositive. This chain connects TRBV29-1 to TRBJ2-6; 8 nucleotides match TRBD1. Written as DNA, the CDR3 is TGCAGCGTTTGGACAGGGATAACCAACGTCCTGACTTTC. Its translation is CSVWTGITNVLTF.